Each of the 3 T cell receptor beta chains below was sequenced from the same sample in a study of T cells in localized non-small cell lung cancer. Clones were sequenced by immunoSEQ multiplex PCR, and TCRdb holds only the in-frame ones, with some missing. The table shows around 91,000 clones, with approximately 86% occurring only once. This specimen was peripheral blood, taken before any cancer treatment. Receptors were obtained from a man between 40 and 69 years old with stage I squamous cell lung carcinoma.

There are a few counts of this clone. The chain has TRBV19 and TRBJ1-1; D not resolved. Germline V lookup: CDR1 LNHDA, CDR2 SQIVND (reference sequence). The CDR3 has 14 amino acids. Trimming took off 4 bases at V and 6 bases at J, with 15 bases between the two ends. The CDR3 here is CASSNHLGASEAFF. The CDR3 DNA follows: TGTGCCAGTAGTAATCACCTAGGAGCATCTGAAGCTTTCTTT.

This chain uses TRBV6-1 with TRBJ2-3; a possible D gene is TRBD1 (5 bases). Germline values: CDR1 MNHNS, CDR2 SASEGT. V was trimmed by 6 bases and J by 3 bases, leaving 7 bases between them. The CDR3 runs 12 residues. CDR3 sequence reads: CASRRQTDTQYF. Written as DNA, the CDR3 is TGTGCCAGCAGAAGACAGACAGATACGCAGTATTTT.

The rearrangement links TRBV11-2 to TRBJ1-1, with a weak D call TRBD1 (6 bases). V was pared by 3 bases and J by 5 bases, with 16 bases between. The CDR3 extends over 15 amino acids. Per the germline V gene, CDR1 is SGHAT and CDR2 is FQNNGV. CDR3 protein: CASSLIPGQATEAFF. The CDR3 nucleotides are TGTGCCAGCAGCTTGATACCGGGACAAGCAACTGAAGCTTTCTTT.